Given below is one T cell receptor beta chain in context. Its target is not known. The V and J ends lost 4 bases and 3 bases, in that order; junction bases with no gene match: 6. Germline V CDR1 and CDR2: SGHVS, FQNEAQ. This CDR3 comprises 15 residues. Treatment here: 15 to 20 received Ad26.COV2.S at low or high dose, single or two shots; 5 received placebo; per-sample allocation not given. The samples date from day 63 after the first vaccine or placebo injection. This entry comes from a study of Ad26.COV2.S vaccination and SARS-CoV-2 variants. Study findings and constraints: Placebo recipients trailed vaccine recipients in spike-specific TCR breadth.

Sequencing was performed with immunoSEQ multiplex PCR; in TCRdb, only in-frame clones are kept and a portion is missing. The sample includes hundreds of thousands of clones, less than 90% of them seen just once. The sequence came from a person aged 18-65 years who received the Ad26.COV2.S COVID-19 vaccine or a placebo. The specimen comprised peripheral blood, sampled in a trial of Ad26.COV2.S vaccine versus placebo. The chain has TRBV7-8 and TRBJ2-3; TRBD1 aligns across 8 bases. The CDR3 protein is CASSSRQGWTDTQYF. In DNA form, the CDR3 reads TGTGCCAGCAGCTCCCGACAGGGGTGGACAGATACGCAGTATTTT.